Reported below is one T cell receptor (beta chain). CDR3 length: 19 amino acids. Germline-derived CDR1 and CDR2 are MGHRA and YSYEKL. The data were produced by immunoSEQ multiplex PCR, yet TCRdb's version contains in-frame clones alone and is incomplete. In the table there are some 39,000 clones, 70% to 90% of which are singletons. This record belongs to a study of OX40 agonist ivuxolimab in advanced cancers. The TCR comes from an adult with an advanced solid tumor such as melanoma, head and neck, liver or kidney cancer. The sample here was CD4+ or CD8+ T cells sorted from blood, taken in a trial of the OX40 agonist ivuxolimab. This rearrangement joins TRBV4-1 to TRBJ1-3; 7 bases fit TRBD1. The J call may be incorrect, as the DNA end agrees better with TRBJ2-2. CDR3 in amino acids: CASSHLSRGGGWDTGELFF. CDR3 DNA sequence: TGCGCCAGCAGCCACCTATCGAGAGGGGGCGGGTGGGACACCGGGGAGCTGTTTTTT.